This TCR beta chain was obtained from a study of technical replicates of blood from a few donors. Repertoires were generated with immunoSEQ multiplex PCR, while TCRdb's copy carries only in-frame clones and drops some. The sample shows fewer than 90,000 clones, 94% of them seen only once. Per the germline V gene, CDR1 is SGHVS and CDR2 is FQNEAQ. The CDR3 contains 17 residues. Trimming at V came to 6 bases and at J to 1 base, leaving 8 bases not matched to a gene. This clone was observed once. The chain links TRBV7-8 to TRBJ2-5; 13 nucleotides agree with TRBD2. This clonotype was obtained from a human donor in good health. Sequences were obtained from T cells isolated from PBMCs. This CDR3 is CASSYSRLAGGQETQYF. For the CDR3, the DNA is TGTGCCAGCAGTTACTCCCGACTAGCGGGAGGCCAAGAGACCCAGTACTTC.